Reported below is one T cell receptor (beta chain). This record belongs to a study of tumor-infiltrating lymphocytes in primary liver carcinoma. TCR beta cDNA came from about 500 ng total RNA, primed with a constant-region primer. Modified slightly, ARM-PCR produced TCR beta libraries over three nested multiplex PCR rounds. The first two PCR rounds used TRBV1-TRBV30 forward primers with a C-beta reverse primer, roughly 10 cycles each. Using its own MiXCR run on the multiplex PCR reads, TCRdb lists one record per CDR3 protein. Of 250,000 to 350,000 distinct CDR3 sequences listed, 58% are singletons. The CDR3 sequence is 15 residues long. The germline V gene has CDR1 SGHRS and CDR2 YFSETQ. Trimming stripped 2 bases from V and 6 bases from J, with 12 bases between. Alongside blood RNA obtained from unsorted whole blood, germline DNA was also extracted.

Material: peripheral blood. The sequence was collected from a woman in her 30s with primary liver carcinoma and hepatitis B virus infection. The chain uses TRBV5-1 and TRBJ1-6; D perhaps matches TRBD1 (6 bases). CDR3 coding DNA: TGCGCCAGCAGCTTCATGGACAGAATTAATTCACCCCTCCACTTT. Translating gives CASSFMDRINSPLHF.